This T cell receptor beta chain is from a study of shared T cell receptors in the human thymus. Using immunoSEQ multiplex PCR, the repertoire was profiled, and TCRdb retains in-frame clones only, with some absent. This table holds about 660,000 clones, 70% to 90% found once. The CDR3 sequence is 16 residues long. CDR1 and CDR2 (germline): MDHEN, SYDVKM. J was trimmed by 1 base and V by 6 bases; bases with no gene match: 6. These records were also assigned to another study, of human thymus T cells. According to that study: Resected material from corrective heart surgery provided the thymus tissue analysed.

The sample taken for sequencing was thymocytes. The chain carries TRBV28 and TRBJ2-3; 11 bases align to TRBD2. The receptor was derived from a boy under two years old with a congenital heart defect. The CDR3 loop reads CASRSGGLAGTDTQYF. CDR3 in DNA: TGTGCCAGCAGATCAGGGGGACTAGCGGGCACAGATACGCAGTATTTT.